This TCR beta chain originates from a study of PD-L1 blockade in urothelial cancer. Germline-derived CDR1 and CDR2 are SEHNR and FQNEAQ (reference sequence). This CDR3 has 15 residues. V lost 1 base, J lost 2 bases, and 10 bases lay in between. Libraries were prepared by immunoSEQ multiplex PCR; TCRdb keeps only in-frame clonotypes and omits some of them. The sample contains about 29,000 clones, 80% to 90% of which appear only once. Stated time point: peripheral blood 6 weeks after treatment start. The material sequenced was PBMCs, taken around atezolizumab (anti-PD-L1) treatment. This chain joins TRBV7-9 and TRBJ2-3; D is perhaps TRBD2 (6 bases). This TCR was sampled from a man between 70 and 80 years old with urothelial cancer. CDR3 protein: CASSLGGLHTDTQYF. CDR3 bases: TGTGCCAGCAGCTTAGGAGGACTACACACAGATACGCAGTATTTT.